Listed here are 10 T cell receptor beta chains from one sample, sequenced in a study of blood T cells in healthy people across ages (dated by TCRdb to between 2014 and 2017). Library prep was done by 5' RACE. The sequencing machine was an Illumina HiSeq 2500. A second PCR of roughly 6 to 11 cycles was performed with a sample-barcoded 5' primer and a J-beta primer mix. Using fastp at Q25 and MiXCR, TCRdb reprocessed the public reads and kept productive beta chains. Rows are combined by CDR3 protein, so each entry shows the most common genes and DNA. A total of 700,000 or so distinct CDR3 sequences appear in this sample, 40% to 45% of them only once. 25% to 35% of the sample rests with the top ten. The sequencing sample was made of blood. The receptors stem from a man at least 80 years old in good health.

This clonotype was seen repeatedly, ten times or more. The chain has TRBV20-1 and TRBJ2-3; 12 positions match TRBD1. Trimming removed 1 base from V and 4 bases from J; junction bases left unmatched: 6. The CDR3 is made up of 16 amino acids. CDR1 is DFQATT, CDR2 SNEGSKA, per germline (reference sequence). In DNA, the CDR3 is TGCAGTGCTAGAGGAGACGGGACAGGGGGCCCAGATACGCAGTATTTT. Translated: CSARGDGTGGPDTQYF.

The V and J genes are TRBV30 and TRBJ1-2, with D unclear. Trimming pared 0 bases from V and 7 bases from J, leaving 6 bases between. The V gene's germline CDR1 is GTSNPN and CDR2 SVGIG (reference sequence). The CDR3 is made up of 11 amino acids. The CDR3 coding sequence is TGTGCCTGGAGTGTCCTGGGTGGCTACACCTTC. Translation: CAWSVLGGYTF.

J is TRBJ2-5 and V is TRBV4-2, with 12 bases aligning to TRBD2. The trim removed 0 bases at V and 4 bases at J, leaving 6 bases unmatched. The V gene's germline CDR1 is LGHNA and CDR2 YNFKEQ. This CDR3 region has 17 residues. The CDR3 region has the DNA TGTGCCAGCAGCCAAGATCTCACTAGCGGGGGGAGAGAGACCCAGTACTTC. As protein: CASSQDLTSGGRETQYF.

The V gene is TRBV18, the J gene TRBJ2-5; D unresolved. Germline assignment: CDR1 KGHSH and CDR2 LQKENI. The CDR3 length is 14 residues. V was cut by 3 bases and J by 4 bases, with 12 bases left in between. Written as DNA, the CDR3 is TGTGCCAGCTCACCGAGGACGGAGCGAGAGACCCAGTACTTC. This codes for CASSPRTERETQYF.

This clonotype was observed a handful of times. V and J are TRBV7-2 and TRBJ2-4; no reliable D call. This CDR3 has 15 residues. CDR1 and CDR2 from the germline V gene are SGHTA and FQGNSA. The germline V and J ends were trimmed by 5 bases and 0 bases, with 11 bases remaining between them. CDR3 sequence: CASSPTPRAKNIQYF. The CDR3 region has the DNA TGTGCCAGCAGCCCGACCCCAAGAGCCAAAAACATTCAGTACTTC.

This sequence joins TRBV7-9 and TRBJ2-3; D may match TRBD1 or TRBD2 (5 bases each). The CDR3 sequence is 13 residues long. CDR1 and CDR2 from the germline V gene are SEHNR and FQNEAQ (reference sequence). V was trimmed by 5 bases and J by 4 bases, leaving 10 bases between them. The CDR3 protein is CASSPRGADTQYF. The CDR3 DNA sequence: TGTGCCAGCAGCCCCCGAGGGGCAGATACGCAGTATTTT.

The V gene is TRBV27, the J gene TRBJ2-7; D is possibly TRBD1 (5 bases). This CDR3 has 11 residues. The V end was cut by 10 bases, the J end by 3 bases, with 10 bases between. Germline CDR1 reads MNHEY; CDR2 reads SMNVEV (reference sequence). In nucleotides, the CDR3 is TGTGCCACCGACAGATACTACGAGCAGTACTTC. Encoded protein: CATDRYYEQYF.

The chain couples TRBV20-1 to TRBJ1-5; no definite D call. Germline V CDR1 and CDR2: DFQATT, SNEGSKA (reference sequence). Between the trimmed V and J ends, which lost 3 bases and 0 bases, there was a span of 9 bases. This CDR3 is built from 14 residues. DNA for the CDR3: TGCAGTGCTAGCAGAGATAATAGCAATCAGCCCCAGCATTTT. It encodes CSASRDNSNQPQHF.

The V gene is TRBV18, the J gene TRBJ1-2, with D perhaps matching TRBD1 (5 bases). Germline values: CDR1 KGHSH, CDR2 LQKENI. Between the trimmed V and J ends, which lost 4 bases and 3 bases, there was a span of 9 bases. This CDR3 is 13 amino acids long. The CDR3 nucleotides are TGTGCCAGCTCACGAGGCAGGGACTATGGCTACACCTTC. This translates into CASSRGRDYGYTF.

The chain joins TRBV7-2 to TRBJ2-7; 12 bases map to TRBD2. The germline CDR1 and CDR2 sequences are SGHTA and FQGNSA. With 5 bases clipped from V and 7 bases from J, the junction kept 15 bases outside the gene matches. CDR3 length: 17 amino acids. CDR3 nucleotide sequence: TGTGCCAGCAGCCCCGATCGGACTAGCGGGGTATACGATGAGCAGTACTTC. Protein product: CASSPDRTSGVYDEQYF.